These 24 T cell receptor beta chains originate from one sample sequenced in a study of cytomegalovirus exposure and HLA in healthy donors. 60 Vbeta and 13 Jbeta primers were used in PCR. Measured with immunoSEQ multiplex PCR; TCRdb has only the in-frame clones, and not every one. The sample includes some 29,000 clones, around 40% of them seen just once. The material sequenced was PBMCs. These receptors were taken from a woman in her forties or fifties in good health and CMV-seronegative.

This clone has a single count. This rearrangement joins TRBV10-3 to TRBJ1-1, with TRBD1 identical over 12 bases. Germline CDR1 ENHRY, CDR2 SYGVKD. The junction had 10 bases not matched to a gene; V was cut back by 8 bases and J by 6 bases. The CDR3 covers 15 residues. The CDR3 is CAIGAGTGGAPEAFF. CDR3 nucleotide sequence: TGTGCCATCGGGGCCGGGACAGGGGGCGCCCCTGAAGCTTTCTTT.

This clone was seen more than once but under ten times. The chain recombines TRBV2 with TRBJ1-1; D gene ambiguous. This CDR3 region has 12 residues. CDR1 and CDR2 from the germline V gene are SNHLY and FYNNEI. Trimming stripped 4 bases from V and 4 bases from J, with 7 bases between. In DNA, the CDR3 is TGTGCCAGCAGTGTTCCGCGCACTGAAGCTTTCTTT. It specifies CASSVPRTEAFF. The full variable domain, in which reference TRBV2 and TRBJ1-1 provide the parts outside the CDR3, is EPEVTQTPSHQVTQMGQEVILRCVPISNHLYFYWYRQILGQKVEFLVSFYNNEISEKSEIFDDQFSVERPDGSNFTLKIRSTKLEDSAMYFCASSVPRTEAFFGQGTRLTVV.

In this sample, this clone turned up a few times. The chain recombines TRBV6-5 with TRBJ1-1; TRBD1 might be the D (5 bases). V lost 5 bases and J 6 bases, leaving 16 bases between the germline ends. Germline CDR1 MNHEY, CDR2 SVGAGI. This CDR3 has 14 amino acids. CDR3 residues: CASSTRQGGPEAFF. The CDR3 DNA reads as TGTGCCAGCAGTACTCGGCAGGGTGGACCTGAAGCTTTCTTT.

A few counts support this clone. This CDR3 reads CASRGTSGRAGEQFF. The CDR3 nucleotides are TGTGCCAGCAGGGGGACTAGCGGGAGGGCCGGGGAGCAGTTCTTC. The J gene is TRBJ2-1, the V gene TRBV2; 16 nucleotides agree with TRBD2. Germline trimming cut 6 bases from V and 10 bases from J; bases unmatched to any gene: 6. Germline V lookup: CDR1 SNHLY, CDR2 FYNNEI. The CDR3 length is 15 residues.

The chain couples TRBV7-8 to TRBJ2-1; the match to TRBD2 covers 7 bases. V shed 7 bases, J shed 9 bases, and the junction held 6 bases outside the gene matches. The germline CDR1 and CDR2 sequences are SGHVS and FQNEAQ. CDR3 length: 12 residues. CDR3 DNA sequence: TGTGCCAGCACCCCAGGACTAGGTGAGCAGTTCTTC. Protein: CASTPGLGEQFF.

This clone was detected only a few times. The V gene is TRBV7-9, the J gene TRBJ2-7, with D possibly being TRBD1 (6 bases). V lost 5 bases and J lost 0, with 17 bases in between. The germline V gene has CDR1 SEHNR and CDR2 FQNEAQ (reference sequence). The CDR3 has 16 residues. The CDR3 DNA is TGTGCCAGCAGCCTTAGAGCTCGGGACACCTCCTACGAGCAGTACTTC. Its translation is CASSLRARDTSYEQYF.

CDR3 sequence: CASSQIAGGPPYNEQFF. The CDR3, as DNA: TGTGCCAGCAGCCAAATAGCGGGAGGGCCTCCCTACAATGAGCAGTTCTTC. The chain combines TRBV14 with TRBJ2-1; 11 nucleotides align to TRBD2. Germline V gene data show CDR1 as SGHDN and CDR2 as FVKESK. V dropped 2 bases and J dropped 2; count of bases not matched to a gene: 5. This CDR3 comprises 17 residues.

The rearrangement links TRBV29-1 to TRBJ2-2; 9 bases fit TRBD1. The V segment lost 6 bases and the J segment 2 bases; nucleotides outside the gene matches: 4. Germline-derived CDR1 and CDR2 are SQVTM and ANQGSEA. The CDR3 is 14 amino acids. The CDR3 spells CSVTGGPNTGELFF. For the CDR3, the DNA is TGCAGCGTAACAGGGGGCCCTAACACCGGGGAGCTGTTTTTT.

CDR3 nucleotide sequence: TGTGCCAGCAGGGGACAGGGGAACACTGAAGCTTTCTTT. Protein sequence: CASRGQGNTEAFF. The gene calls are TRBV28 and TRBJ1-1; 9 nucleotides agree with TRBD1. This CDR3 is 13 amino acids long. Germline CDR1 reads MDHEN; CDR2 reads SYDVKM. The trim removed 6 bases at V and 1 base at J, leaving 0 bases unmatched.

This clone was seen a handful of times. This chain connects TRBV30 to TRBJ2-5; 12 bases are a match to TRBD2. J gave up 5 bases and V 1 base, and 11 bases lay outside the gene matches. This CDR3 comprises 17 residues. Looked up from germline, CDR1 is GTSNPN and CDR2 is SVGIG (reference sequence). CDR3 amino acids: CAWSGKLAGGPDETQYF. The CDR3 nucleotides are TGTGCCTGGAGTGGGAAGCTAGCGGGGGGGCCAGATGAGACCCAGTACTTC.

In this sample, this clone turned up a few times. The rearrangement uses TRBV10-2 and TRBJ2-1, with 11 bases matching TRBD2. After removal of 7 bases from V and 11 bases from J, the junction contained 1 base not matched to a gene. The CDR3 is made up of 11 amino acids. Germline loops: CDR1 WSHSY, CDR2 SAAADI. In DNA form, the CDR3 reads TGCGCCAGCACTAGCGGGAGGCAGCAGTTCTTC. Translated, it gives CASTSGRQQFF.

A few counts support this clone. This chain uses TRBV15 with TRBJ2-5; D is ambiguous. The germline V and J ends were trimmed by 1 base and 0 bases, with 3 bases remaining between them. Looked up from germline, CDR1 is LNHNV and CDR2 is YYDKDF (reference sequence). The CDR3 contains 13 residues. CDR3 sequence: CATSRGHQETQYF. The CDR3 bases are TGTGCCACCAGCAGAGGGCACCAAGAGACCCAGTACTTC.

This clone was counted a few times. The chain recombines TRBV9 with TRBJ2-7, with a tentative D call TRBD1 (6 bases). The CDR3 totals 14 residues. Looked up from germline, CDR1 is SGDLS and CDR2 is YYNGEE. Trimming removed 4 bases at V and 2 bases at J, with 13 bases between. In nucleotides, the CDR3 is TGTGCCAGCAGCCCGGTGACAGGCCCCTACGAGCAGTACTTC. Its protein is CASSPVTGPYEQYF.

This clone was counted a few times. V is TRBV28 and J is TRBJ2-7, with 8 bases lining up with TRBD2. With V trimmed by 7 bases and J by 4 bases, 12 bases remained unmatched. The germline V gene encodes CDR1 MDHEN and CDR2 SYDVKM. The CDR3 sequence is 15 residues long. The CDR3: CASTSPSGSEYEQYF. DNA for the CDR3: TGTGCCAGCACCTCCCCGAGCGGGAGCGAATACGAGCAGTACTTC.

The V call is TRBV7-3, the J call TRBJ1-2; the D is unclear. Germline CDR1 is SGHTA and CDR2 is FQGTGA. The CDR3 contains 14 residues. Trimming pared 2 bases from V and 3 bases from J, leaving 10 bases between. Here the CDR3 DNA reads TGTGCCAGCAGCTTATCCCCCTCGGACTATGGCTACACCTTC. It encodes CASSLSPSDYGYTF.

The gene calls are TRBV6-4 and TRBJ1-1; unclear D gene. The length of the CDR3 is 13 residues. Trimming shortened V by 1 base and J by 2 bases, and 5 bases separated the two germline ends. Germline loops: CDR1 MRHNA, CDR2 SNTAGT. CDR3 residues: CASSDYPNTEAFF. For the CDR3, the DNA is TGTGCCAGCAGTGACTATCCAAACACTGAAGCTTTCTTT.

CDR3 in amino acids: CASSSGLAGGGGANVLTF. CDR3 sequence (DNA): TGTGCCAGCAGCTCGGGACTAGCGGGAGGGGGTGGGGCCAACGTCCTGACTTTC. V and J are TRBV7-8 and TRBJ2-6, with TRBD2 matching over 16 bases. V shed 4 bases and J 3 bases; nucleotides not matched to a gene: 3. The germline V gene encodes CDR1 SGHVS and CDR2 FQNEAQ. This CDR3 has 18 residues. The full variable domain, its missing parts supplied by reference TRBV7-8 and TRBJ2-6, is GAGVSQSPRYKVAKRGQDVALRCDPISGHVSLFWYQQALGQGPEFLTYFQNEAQLDKSGLPSDRFFAERPEGSVSTLKIQRTQQEDSAVYLCASSSGLAGGGGANVLTFGAGSRLTVL.

The V call is TRBV5-1, the J call TRBJ2-1; 12 bases line up with TRBD1. The CDR3 has 16 residues. Germline V gene data show CDR1 as SGHRS and CDR2 as YFSETQ. V was clipped by 0 bases and J by 8 bases; unmatched bases: 6. The CDR3 DNA is TGCGCCAGCAGCTTGGGGGACAGGGGGCTTTGGGATGAGCAGTTCTTC. Protein product: CASSLGDRGLWDEQFF.

The chain recombines TRBV5-4 with TRBJ2-7; 8 bases match TRBD2. The length of the CDR3 is 15 residues. Germline lookup yields CDR1 SGHNT and CDR2 YYREEE (reference sequence). J was trimmed by 0 bases and V by 4 bases; bases with no gene match: 6. Here the CDR3 reads CASSIRGGSSYEQYF. The CDR3 nucleotides are TGTGCCAGCAGCATCCGGGGGGGTAGCTCCTACGAGCAGTACTTC.

This clone was seen a handful of times. The CDR3 region has the DNA TGTGCCAGCAGTGGACAGGGGAGGGTTGAAGCTTTCTTT. Residues: CASSGQGRVEAFF. The chain joins TRBV2 to TRBJ1-1, with 8 bases that match TRBD1. In germline, CDR1 is SNHLY, CDR2 FYNNEI. After removal of 4 bases from V and 7 bases from J, the junction contained 5 bases not matched to a gene. The CDR3 runs to 13 residues.

This clone was seen a handful of times. V and J are TRBV1 and TRBJ2-1; the D call TRBD2 from the table was never checked on the DNA. TRBV1 is an annotated pseudogene. CDR3 length: 18 amino acids. CDR3 DNA: TGCACCAGCAGCCACCCCAGGCCGCTAGCGGGAAAGTACAATGAGCAGTTCTTC. Translating it yields CTSSHPRPLAGKYNEQFF.

The chain joins TRBV7-3 to TRBJ1-2, with a tentative D call TRBD1 (6 bases). The CDR3 length is 14 residues. Germline values: CDR1 SGHTA, CDR2 FQGTGA. The V end lost 5 bases, the J end lost 6 bases, and 16 bases lay between the germline ends. The CDR3 nucleotides are TGTGCCAGCAGCCTATCGACAGGAGGAAATGGCTACACCTTC. Translating gives CASSLSTGGNGYTF.

The V and J genes are TRBV4-1 and TRBJ1-5, with a possible D match to TRBD1 (6 bases). CDR3 length: 19 amino acids. V lost 0 bases and J 2 bases, leaving 20 bases between the germline ends. The germline V gene encodes CDR1 MGHRA and CDR2 YSYEKL. Here the CDR3 DNA reads TGCGCCAGCAGCCAAGATTCGAGAGGGGGGGGTGGGGGCAATCAGCCCCAGCATTTT. This translates into CASSQDSRGGGGGNQPQHF.

The genes are TRBV2 and TRBJ2-3, with 14 bases lining up with TRBD2. The junction had 11 bases not matched to a gene; V was cut back by 10 bases and J by 5 bases. The CDR3 sequence is 16 residues long. Germline loops: CDR1 SNHLY, CDR2 FYNNEI. CDR3 in amino acids: CATGTSGGRRGDTQYF. CDR3 nucleotide sequence: TGTGCCACAGGGACTAGCGGGGGAAGGAGGGGAGATACGCAGTATTTT.